Included here is one TCR beta chain sequence, with context. Antigen unknown. Within the sample, other DNA sequences also encode this same CDR3. Assay used: immunoSEQ multiplex PCR; TCRdb lists only in-frame clones, some missing. The sample has 2.5 million or so clones, around nine tenths seen once. These data come from a study of shared clonotypes between healthy human individuals. Overall study context: CD4 naive and CD4 memory each took three plates per donor, while CD8 naive took two and CD8 memory one.

The CDR3 length is 13 residues. Trimming removed 6 bases from V and 0 bases from J, with 6 bases in between. CDR1 is SNHLY and CDR2 is FYNNEI in the germline V gene. General study points: Non-shared clonotypes had lower generation probabilities than clonotypes shared by all four sorted-subset donors.

Sequenced sample: naive CD4+ T cells sorted from blood. The subset here: CD45RA+ positively selected. The TCR was taken from a man younger than 35 in good health. J is TRBJ1-3 and V is TRBV2, with D uncertain. The CDR3 nucleotides are TGTGCCAGCAGGCGGACCTCTGGAAACACCATATATTTT. The encoded protein is CASRRTSGNTIYF.